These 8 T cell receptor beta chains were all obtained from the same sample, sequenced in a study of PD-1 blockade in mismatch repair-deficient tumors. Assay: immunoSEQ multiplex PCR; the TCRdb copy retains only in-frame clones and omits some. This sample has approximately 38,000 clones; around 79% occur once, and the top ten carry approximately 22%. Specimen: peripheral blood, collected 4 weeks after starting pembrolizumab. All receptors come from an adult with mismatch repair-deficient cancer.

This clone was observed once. CDR3 sequence (DNA): TGTGCCAGCAGCGCAGGACAGGGGTTGAACACTGAAGCTTTCTTT. It translates to CASSAGQGLNTEAFF. The V call is TRBV5-4, the J call TRBJ1-1; TRBD1 matches at 9 bases. The CDR3 runs 15 residues. The V segment lost 4 bases and the J segment 0 bases; nucleotides outside the gene matches: 4. Germline CDR1 reads SGHNT; CDR2 reads YYREEE (reference sequence).

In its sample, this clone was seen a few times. The CDR3 DNA reads as TGTGCCAGCAGTGAAAAGGGCGGGAGTGGGGCCAACGTCCTGACTTTC. It yields the protein CASSEKGGSGANVLTF. The gene calls are TRBV2 and TRBJ2-6; 7 bases agree with TRBD2. CDR3 size: 16 residues. The germline V gene encodes CDR1 SNHLY and CDR2 FYNNEI. J was trimmed by 3 bases and V by 2 bases; bases with no gene match: 4.

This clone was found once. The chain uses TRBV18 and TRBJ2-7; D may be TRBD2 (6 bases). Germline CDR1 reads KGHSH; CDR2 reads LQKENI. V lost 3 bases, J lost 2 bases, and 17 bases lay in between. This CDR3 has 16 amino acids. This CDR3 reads CASSPQGGARAYEQYF. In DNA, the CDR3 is TGTGCCAGCTCACCCCAAGGAGGGGCTAGAGCCTACGAGCAGTACTTC.

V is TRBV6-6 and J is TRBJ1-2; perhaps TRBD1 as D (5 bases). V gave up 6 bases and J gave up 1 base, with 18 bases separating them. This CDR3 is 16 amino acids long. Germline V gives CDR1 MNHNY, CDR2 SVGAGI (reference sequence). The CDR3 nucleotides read TGTGCCAGCAGGGGGGACCGGGACGGCCTTAACTATGGCTACACCTTC. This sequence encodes CASRGDRDGLNYGYTF.

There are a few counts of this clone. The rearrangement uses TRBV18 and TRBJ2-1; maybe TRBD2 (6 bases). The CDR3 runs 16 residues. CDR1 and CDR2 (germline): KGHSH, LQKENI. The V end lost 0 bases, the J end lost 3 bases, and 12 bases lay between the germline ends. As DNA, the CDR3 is TGTGCCAGCTCACCACCGGAAGCGGGCCTCTACAATGAGCAGTTCTTC. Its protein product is CASSPPEAGLYNEQFF.

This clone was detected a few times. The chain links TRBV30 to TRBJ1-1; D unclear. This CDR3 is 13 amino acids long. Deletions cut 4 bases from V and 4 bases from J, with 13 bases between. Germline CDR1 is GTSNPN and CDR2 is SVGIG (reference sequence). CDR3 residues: CAWKPVGFTEAFF. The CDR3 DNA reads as TGTGCCTGGAAGCCCGTTGGTTTCACTGAAGCTTTCTTT.

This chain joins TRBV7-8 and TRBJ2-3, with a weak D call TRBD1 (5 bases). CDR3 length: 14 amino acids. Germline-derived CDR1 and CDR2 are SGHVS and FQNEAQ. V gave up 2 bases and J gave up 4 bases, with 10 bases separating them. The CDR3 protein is CASSLIRGADTQYF. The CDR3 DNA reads TGTGCCAGCAGCTTAATAAGGGGCGCAGATACGCAGTATTTT.

The CDR3 protein is CASSQLGGQQFF. CDR3 bases: TGCGCCAGCAGCCAATTAGGGGGGCAGCAGTTCTTC. The rearrangement links TRBV4-1 to TRBJ2-1; TRBD1 or TRBD2 may be the D gene (6 bases each). The CDR3 has 12 amino acids. Trimming took off 2 bases at V and 11 bases at J, with 10 bases between the two ends. CDR1 MGHRA and CDR2 YSYEKL come from the germline V gene.